These 23 T cell receptor beta chains were sequenced from one sample in a study. MiXCR, run by TCRdb on the 5' RACE reads, gives a single entry per CDR3 protein. This sample has approximately 11,000 distinct CDR3 sequences, with about a sixth found just once. Treg sorting used a CD4+CD25+CD127-/low gate. The sequenced sample was Tregs sorted from a lymph node. All receptors come from a female donor with breast cancer.

Note on this clonotype: This may be a read error: a much more frequent sequence differs by one nucleotide. V usage is TRBV6-1 and J usage is TRBJ1-1, with D perhaps matching TRBD1 (6 bases). There are 14 residues in the CDR3. The germline V gene encodes CDR1 MNHNS and CDR2 SASEGT. The CDR3 sequence is CASSSYTGNTEACF. CDR3 DNA: TGTGCCAGCAGTTCCTACACAGGGAACACTGAAGCTTGCTTT.

This clonotype was seen ten or more times. The genes are TRBV28 and TRBJ1-2; no firm D call. V lost 6 bases to trimming and J lost 7 bases, with 15 bases between them. The germline V gene has CDR1 MDHEN and CDR2 SYDVKM. The CDR3 has 13 amino acids. The CDR3, as DNA: TGTGCCAGCAGACCAACAGATCAGGCTGGCTACACCTTC. It is translated as CASRPTDQAGYTF.

The sample holds many counts of this clonotype. CDR3 sequence reads: CASSLDHLGTNNEQFF. The CDR3 DNA follows: TGCGCCAGCAGCTTGGATCATTTGGGGACGAACAATGAGCAGTTCTTC. This chain links TRBV5-1 with TRBJ2-1, with D perhaps assigned TRBD1 or TRBD2 (5 bases each). The germline V gene encodes CDR1 SGHRS and CDR2 YFSETQ. The CDR3 consists of 16 residues. The germline V and J ends were trimmed by 0 bases and 5 bases, with 15 bases remaining between them.

This clonotype has a count of ten or more. The CDR3 DNA is TGTGCCAGCAGCTTTTCATTGGACACTGAAGCTTTCTTT. Translation gives CASSFSLDTEAFF. V is TRBV7-2 and J is TRBJ1-1; D is uncertain. CDR1 and CDR2 from the germline V gene are SGHTA and FQGNSA. V was cut by 3 bases and J by 3 bases, with 8 bases left in between. This CDR3 comprises 13 residues.

The sample holds many counts of this clonotype. The chain carries TRBV27 and TRBJ1-5, with a tentative D call TRBD1 (5 bases). CDR3 length: 14 residues. Germline V CDR1 and CDR2: MNHEY, SMNVEV (reference sequence). Trimming removed 2 bases from V and 3 bases from J, with 8 bases in between. CDR3 sequence reads: CASSLTGPNQPQHF. The CDR3 DNA reads as TGTGCCAGCAGTTTAACAGGACCCAATCAGCCCCAGCATTTT.

This clonotype was observed at least ten times. The CDR3 DNA follows: TGTGCCAGCAGTCTACGTAACGAGCAGTACTTC. This gives the protein CASSLRNEQYF. The V gene is TRBV12-3 or TRBV12-4, the J gene TRBJ2-7; D gene unclear. The CDR3 is 11 amino acids. Trimming took 5 bases from V and 5 from J, leaving 7 bases between them.

As for this clonotype: A read error may account for a junction end that differs from germline. For the CDR3, the DNA is TGTTCCAGCAGCTTAAGGTGGCACTACGAGCAGTACTTC. As protein: CSSSLRWHYEQYF. The rearrangement joins TRBV7-2 to TRBJ2-7; D uncertain. Germline assignment: CDR1 SGHTA and CDR2 FQGNSA. The CDR3 consists of 13 residues.

With respect to this clonotype: With a much larger clone just one base away, this may be a read error. The chain is built from TRBV7-7 and TRBJ2-2, with 9 bases aligning to TRBD1. Germline V gene data show CDR1 as SSHAT and CDR2 as FNYEAQ (reference sequence). This CDR3 has 13 residues. The V gene end was trimmed by 10 bases and the J gene end by 4 bases; junction bases not matched to a gene: 4. CDR3 sequence reads: CAIDRGSTGELFF. In DNA, the CDR3 is TGTGCCATAGACAGGGGGAGCACCGGGGAGCTGTTTTTT.

This clonotype showed up many times. This rearrangement joins TRBV5-1 to TRBJ2-2; tentatively, D is TRBD1 (6 bases). CDR1 is SGHRS and CDR2 is YFSETQ in the germline V gene. The CDR3 runs to 14 residues. V was trimmed by 4 bases and J by 6 bases, leaving 13 bases between them. As DNA, the CDR3 is TGCGCCAGCAGCCAGGGGTCCGAGGCCGGGGAGCTGTTTTTT. Its translation is CASSQGSEAGELFF.

At least ten counts were recorded for this clonotype. The chain combines TRBV5-1 with TRBJ1-2; tentative D call: TRBD1 (5 bases). This CDR3 has 15 residues. Germline V gene data show CDR1 as SGHRS and CDR2 as YFSETQ. V shed 2 bases and J shed 4 bases, with 15 bases lying between them. The DNA of the CDR3 is TGCGCCAGCAGCTTCGAAGGGGCGCGGGTCTATGGCTACACCTTC. Residues: CASSFEGARVYGYTF. Variable domain in full (rest from reference TRBV5-1 and TRBJ1-2): KAGVTQTPRYLIKTRGQQVTLSCSPISGHRSVSWYQQTPGQGLQFLFEYFSETQRNKGNFPGRFSGRQFSNSRSEMNVSTLELGDSALYLCASSFEGARVYGYTFGSGTRLTVV.

Concerning this clonotype: A much larger clone sits a single nucleotide away, making a read error possible. CDR3 sequence reads: CASSQETAGRGYTF. CDR3 in DNA: TGTGCCAGCAGCCAAGAGACGGCAGGGCGCGGCTACACCTTC. The chain has TRBV3-1 and TRBJ1-2, with D possibly being TRBD1 (5 bases). The ends were cut back, 0 bases at V and 8 bases at J, with 13 bases in the middle. CDR3 length equals 14 residues. Germline CDR1 is LGHDT and CDR2 is YNNKEL (reference sequence).

This clonotype is termed medium-sized. This rearrangement joins TRBV18 to TRBJ1-2, with TRBD1 matching over 8 bases. Trimming cost V 5 bases and J 6 bases; bases outside gene matches: 2. The CDR3 totals 12 residues. Germline-derived CDR1 and CDR2 are KGHSH and LQKENI. The CDR3 sequence: CASSKDRDGYTF. CDR3 bases: TGTGCCAGCTCAAAGGACAGGGATGGCTACACCTTC.

This clonotype has ten or more counts. This rearrangement joins TRBV6-6 to TRBJ2-2; weak D call: TRBD2 (6 bases). The CDR3 length is 15 residues. The V and J ends lost 10 bases and 0 bases respectively, with 15 bases between them. Per the germline V gene, CDR1 is MNHNY and CDR2 is SVGAGI (reference sequence). The DNA of the CDR3 is TGTGCCACACTACCACTAGCAGCGAACACCGGGGAGCTGTTTTTT. This encodes CATLPLAANTGELFF.

V usage is TRBV12-3 or TRBV12-4 and J usage is TRBJ1-6; D not resolved. This CDR3 is 14 amino acids long. V dropped 3 bases and J dropped 5 bases, with 8 bases sitting between them. The CDR3 bases are TGTGCCAGCAGTTTGGGTAACCATAATTCACCCCTCCACTTT. It translates to CASSLGNHNSPLHF.

Comment on this clonotype: Given the absence of the conserved phenylalanine or tryptophan at the CDR3 end, a read error is likely. The gene calls are TRBV18 and TRBJ1-1; 9 bases agree with TRBD1. The germline V gene encodes CDR1 KGHSH and CDR2 LQKENI. The CDR3 runs 16 residues. The CDR3 nucleotides read TGTGCCAGCTCACCAAGGGGACAGGGTTCGAACACGGAAGCTTTCCTT. Encoded protein: CASSPRGQGSNTEAFL.

This clonotype came up many times. The genes are TRBV20-1 and TRBJ1-1, with D uncertain. Per the germline V gene, CDR1 is DFQATT and CDR2 is SNEGSKA (reference sequence). The V gene lost 7 bases and the J gene lost 5 bases, with 14 bases spanning the gap. There are 12 residues in the CDR3. CDR3: CSVKVGGTEAFF. The CDR3 DNA reads TGCAGTGTGAAGGTAGGAGGGACTGAAGCTTTCTTT.

A remark on this clonotype: The final CDR3 position lacks the conserved phenylalanine or tryptophan, pointing to a likely read error. CDR3 sequence (DNA): TGTGCCAGCAGCTCCGGACATCTTAATCAGCCCCAGCATGTT. This gives the protein CASSSGHLNQPQHV. The chain couples TRBV7-2 to TRBJ1-5; a possible D gene is TRBD1 (5 bases). Germline V gives CDR1 SGHTA, CDR2 FQGNSA. V lost 4 bases, J lost 4 bases, and 11 bases lay in between. The CDR3 length is 14 residues.

This clonotype was seen many times. V gene TRBV5-1 combines with J gene TRBJ1-2; TRBD1 agrees at 7 bases. Germline V CDR1 and CDR2: SGHRS, YFSETQ. V lost 4 bases and J lost 2; bases outside the gene matches: 5. The CDR3 consists of 14 residues. CDR3 loop: CASSHSGGNYGYTF. The CDR3 DNA sequence: TGCGCCAGCAGCCACTCAGGGGGGAACTATGGCTACACCTTC.

The chain combines TRBV7-2 with TRBJ2-7, with D uncertain. V gave up 5 bases and J gave up 6 bases, with 17 bases separating them. The V gene's germline CDR1 is SGHTA and CDR2 FQGNSA. The CDR3 is 14 amino acids. The CDR3 DNA follows: TGTGCCAGCAGCCTCCGGGCCCTCATCTCCGAGCAGTACTTC. This translates into CASSLRALISEQYF.

This clonotype was counted many times. The V and J genes are TRBV7-2 and TRBJ1-5; 7 bases are shared with TRBD1. The CDR3 totals 15 residues. Germline CDR1 SGHTA, CDR2 FQGNSA. With 5 bases clipped from V and 5 bases from J, the junction kept 9 bases outside the gene matches. The DNA for the CDR3 is TGTGCCAGCAGCCCGACAGGGAGTGAATATCAGCCCCAGCATTTT. Its translation: CASSPTGSEYQPQHF.

This clonotype qualifies as medium-sized (0.01 to 0.1%). The J gene is TRBJ1-2, the V gene TRBV20-1; 10 nucleotides match TRBD1. Trimming took 7 bases from V and 4 from J; bases not matched to a gene: 9. CDR1 and CDR2 (germline): DFQATT, SNEGSKA (reference sequence). The CDR3 has 14 amino acids. The CDR3 loop reads CSGYQGQGTYGYTF. The CDR3 nucleotides read TGCAGTGGATATCAGGGACAGGGGACCTATGGCTACACCTTC.

A word on this clonotype: A clone one base away is much larger, so this may be a read error. V and J are TRBV5-1 and TRBJ2-5, with D perhaps matching TRBD2 (6 bases). The CDR3 loop spans 15 amino acids. Germline V gene lookup returns CDR1 SGHRS and CDR2 YFSETQ. The DNA of the CDR3 is TGCGCCAGCAGCTTCACGGCGGGATCACAAGAGACCCAGCACTTC. It is translated as CASSFTAGSQETQHF.

In this sample, this clonotype turned up many times. This rearrangement joins TRBV5-1 to TRBJ2-1, with 13 bases matching TRBD2. V was clipped by 4 bases and J by 2 bases; unmatched bases: 3. This CDR3 has 16 amino acids. CDR1 is SGHRS, CDR2 YFSETQ, per germline. CDR3 residues: CASSLGTSGTYNEQFF. DNA for the CDR3: TGCGCCAGCAGCCTAGGGACTAGCGGGACCTACAATGAGCAGTTCTTC.